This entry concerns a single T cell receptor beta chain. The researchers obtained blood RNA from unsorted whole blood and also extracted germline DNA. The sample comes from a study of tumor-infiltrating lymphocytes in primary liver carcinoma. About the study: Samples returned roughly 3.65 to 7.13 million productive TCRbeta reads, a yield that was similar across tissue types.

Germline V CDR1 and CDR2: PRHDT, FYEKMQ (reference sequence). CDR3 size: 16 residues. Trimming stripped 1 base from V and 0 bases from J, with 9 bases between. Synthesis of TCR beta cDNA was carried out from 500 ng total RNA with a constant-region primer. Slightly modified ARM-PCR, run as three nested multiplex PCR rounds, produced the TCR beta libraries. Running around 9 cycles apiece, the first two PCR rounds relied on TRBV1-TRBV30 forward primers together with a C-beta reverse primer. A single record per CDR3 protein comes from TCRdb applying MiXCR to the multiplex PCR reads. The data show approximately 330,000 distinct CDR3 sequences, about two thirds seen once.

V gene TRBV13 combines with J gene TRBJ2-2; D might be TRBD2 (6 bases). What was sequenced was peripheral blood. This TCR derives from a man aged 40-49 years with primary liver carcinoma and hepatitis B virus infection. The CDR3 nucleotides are TGTGCCAGCAGCTTAGTGGCGGGATCGAACACCGGGGAGCTGTTTTTT. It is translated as CASSLVAGSNTGELFF.